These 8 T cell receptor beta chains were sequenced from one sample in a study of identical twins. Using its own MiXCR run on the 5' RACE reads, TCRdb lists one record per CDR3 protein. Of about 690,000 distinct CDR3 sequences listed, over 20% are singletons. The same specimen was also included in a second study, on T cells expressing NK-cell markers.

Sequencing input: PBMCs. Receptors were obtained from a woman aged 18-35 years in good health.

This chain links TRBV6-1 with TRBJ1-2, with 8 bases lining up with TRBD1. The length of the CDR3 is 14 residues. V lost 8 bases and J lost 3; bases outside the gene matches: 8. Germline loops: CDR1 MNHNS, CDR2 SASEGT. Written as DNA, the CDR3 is TGTGCCAGCGCTCAGGGGGCCTGGGACTATGGCTACACCTTC. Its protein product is CASAQGAWDYGYTF.

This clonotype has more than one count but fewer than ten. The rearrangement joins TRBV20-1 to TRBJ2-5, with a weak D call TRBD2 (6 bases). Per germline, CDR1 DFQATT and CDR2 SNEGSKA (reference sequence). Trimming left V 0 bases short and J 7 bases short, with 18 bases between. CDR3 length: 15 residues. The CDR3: CSARDGSLLEGTQYF. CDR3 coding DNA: TGCAGTGCTAGAGATGGATCGCTCCTGGAGGGGACCCAGTACTTC.

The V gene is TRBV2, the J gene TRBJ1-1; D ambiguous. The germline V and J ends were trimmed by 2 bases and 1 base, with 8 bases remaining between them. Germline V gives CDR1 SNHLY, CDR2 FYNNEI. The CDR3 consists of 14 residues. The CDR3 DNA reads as TGTGCCAGCAGTGAACAGACTACGAACACTGAAGCTTTCTTT. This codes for CASSEQTTNTEAFF.

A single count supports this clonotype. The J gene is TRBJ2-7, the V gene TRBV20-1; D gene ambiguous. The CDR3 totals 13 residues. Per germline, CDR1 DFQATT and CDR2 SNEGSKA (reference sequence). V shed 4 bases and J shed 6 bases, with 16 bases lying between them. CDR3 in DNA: TGCAGTGCTATCGGACCTAAGTGGCTCGAGCAGTACTTC. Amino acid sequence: CSAIGPKWLEQYF.

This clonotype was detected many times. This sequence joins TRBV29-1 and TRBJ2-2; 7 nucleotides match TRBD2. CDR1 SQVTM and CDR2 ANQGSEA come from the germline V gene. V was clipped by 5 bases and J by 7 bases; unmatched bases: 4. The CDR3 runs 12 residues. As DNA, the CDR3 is TGCAGCGTTCGGGGGGTCGGCGGGGAGCTGTTTTTT. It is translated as CSVRGVGGELFF.

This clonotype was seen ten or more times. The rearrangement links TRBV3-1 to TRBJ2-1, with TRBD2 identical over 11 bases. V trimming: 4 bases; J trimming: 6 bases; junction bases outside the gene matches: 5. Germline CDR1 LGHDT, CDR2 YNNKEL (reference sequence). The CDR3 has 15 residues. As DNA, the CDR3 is TGTGCCAGCAGCCCCCTAGCGGGGGGAGCCAATGAGCAGTTCTTC. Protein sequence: CASSPLAGGANEQFF.

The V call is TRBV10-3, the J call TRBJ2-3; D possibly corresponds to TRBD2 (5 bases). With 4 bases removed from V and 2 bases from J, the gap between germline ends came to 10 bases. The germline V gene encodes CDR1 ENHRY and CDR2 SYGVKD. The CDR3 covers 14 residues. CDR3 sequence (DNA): TGTGCCATCAGTGCGACTACCACCACAGATACGCAGTATTTT. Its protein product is CAISATTTTDTQYF.

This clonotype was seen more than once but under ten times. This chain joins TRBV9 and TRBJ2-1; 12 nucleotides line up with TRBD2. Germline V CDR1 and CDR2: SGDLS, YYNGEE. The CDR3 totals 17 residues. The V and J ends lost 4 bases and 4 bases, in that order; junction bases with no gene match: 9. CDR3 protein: CASSSPLAGGQYNEQFF. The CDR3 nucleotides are TGTGCCAGCAGCTCCCCACTAGCGGGGGGCCAGTACAATGAGCAGTTCTTC.